A selection of T cell receptor beta chains follows, all from one sample in a study of T cells expressing NK-cell markers. TCRdb reanalyzed the 5' RACE reads, giving one entry per CDR3 protein sequence and no DNA. The sample holds 300,000 to 450,000 distinct CDR3 sequences. What was sequenced was blood T cells: a sorted CD56 or NKG2C T cell subset, CD4+ or CD8+ T cells, or bulk PBMC T cells (not recorded which). These receptors originate from a man aged 18 to 69 in good health. Each CDR3 is given with its conserved first and last residue.

len,j_gene,v_gene,CDR3aa
16,TRBJ2-1,TRBV6-1,CASSERLAGGDNEQFF
14,TRBJ1-5,TRBV2,CASSARDSNQPQHF
18,TRBJ2-2,TRBV18,CASSPVFMRPTNTGELFF
12,TRBJ1-2,TRBV5-1,CASSQSNKYYTF
14,TRBJ1-1,TRBV9,CASSLIGSSTEAFF
16,TRBJ1-6,TRBV20-1,CSASTATGLHNSPLHF
17,TRBJ2-1,TRBV27,CASSLGMQPSSYNEQFF
13,TRBJ1-1,TRBV21-1,CASSKCSVTEAFF
12,TRBJ2-1,TRBV11-2,CASSPWINEQFF
15,TRBJ1-4,TRBV24-1,CATSDPASTPEKLFF
17,TRBJ2-1,TRBV2,CASSPSQRGVSYNEQFF
12,TRBJ2-7,TRBV20-1,CSGTSGTREQYF
14,TRBJ1-2,TRBV29-1,CSVDGTVINYGYTF
15,TRBJ2-2,TRBV7-8,CASTWMGQNTGELFF
12,TRBJ1-4,TRBV29-1,CGIRGYNEKLFF
16,TRBJ2-7,TRBV20-1,CSAGEGRQGYTYEQYF
15,TRBJ1-5,TRBV15,CATSPPGIRNQPQHF
14,TRBJ2-2,TRBV2,CANRQGTNTGELFF
16,TRBJ2-7,TRBV23-1,CASSQGDLRQTDEQYF
17,TRBJ1-1,TRBV6-5,CASSSVPGRLMNTEAFF